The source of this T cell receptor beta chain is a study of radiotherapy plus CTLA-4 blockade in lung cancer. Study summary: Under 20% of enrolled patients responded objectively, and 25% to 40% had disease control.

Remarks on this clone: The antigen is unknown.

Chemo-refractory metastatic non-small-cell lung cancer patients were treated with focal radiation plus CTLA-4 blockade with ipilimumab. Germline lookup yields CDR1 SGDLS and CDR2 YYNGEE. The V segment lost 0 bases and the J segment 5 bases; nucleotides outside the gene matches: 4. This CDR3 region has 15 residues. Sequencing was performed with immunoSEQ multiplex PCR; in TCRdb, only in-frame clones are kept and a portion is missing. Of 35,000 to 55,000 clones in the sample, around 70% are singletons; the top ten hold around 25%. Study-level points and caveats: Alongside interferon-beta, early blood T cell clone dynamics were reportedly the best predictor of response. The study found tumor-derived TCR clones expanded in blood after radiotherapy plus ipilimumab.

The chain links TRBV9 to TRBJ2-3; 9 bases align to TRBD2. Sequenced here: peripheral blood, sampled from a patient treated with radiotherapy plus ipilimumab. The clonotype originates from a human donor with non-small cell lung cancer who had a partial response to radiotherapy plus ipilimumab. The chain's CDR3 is CASSVGGRAGDTQYF. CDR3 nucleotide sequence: TGTGCCAGCAGCGTAGGCGGGAGGGCCGGAGATACGCAGTATTTT.